This TCR beta chain was captured by sequencing in a study of blood T cell repertoires in COVID-19. Study background: The origin of the acute and convalescent COVID-19 samples was the United States, Italy and Spain.

Germline V gene data show CDR1 as SGHTA and CDR2 as FQGTGA. The CDR3 runs to 15 residues. Trimming cost V 3 bases and J 5 bases, with 17 bases left between them. Libraries were prepared by immunoSEQ multiplex PCR; TCRdb keeps only in-frame clonotypes and omits some of them. The sample lists some 320,000 clones, approximately 88% occurring once. Adults between about 18 and 89 years of age took part from approximately 24 US areas. The source material was PBMCs or T cells enriched from blood (not recorded which). The rearrangement uses TRBV7-3 and TRBJ2-7, with D tentatively TRBD1 (5 bases). This clonotype was obtained from a man aged 55 to 70 who had recovered from COVID-19. The CDR3 nucleotides are TGTGCCAGCAGCTTGGGGTCCACAGGAACAAACGAGCAGTACTTC. Translating gives CASSLGSTGTNEQYF.